This T cell receptor beta chain was recorded in a study of T cell repertoires in cytomegalovirus infection (dated by TCRdb to about 2019). For the study in its entirety: The HLA type of each donor mattered for the analysis, because public TCR beta signatures pointed to carriage of CMV infection along with the matching HLA type.

In this sample, this clonotype turned up a few times. The antigen it binds to is not known. Base-call qualities are not available, and no considerably larger clone is one nucleotide away. Data came from an Illumina HiSeq 1500. TCRdb passed the public sequencing reads through fastp at Q25 and MiXCR, retaining productive beta sequences. Each entry is one CDR3 protein sequence, shown with its most common DNA and genes. Here the sample has 740,000 or so distinct CDR3 sequences; about 40% occur a single time. Around 3% of the sample is held by the ten biggest clonotypes. The investigation overall reported the following: The ex vivo response was dominated by HLA-C-restricted CMV-specific TCR beta clonotypes, which also provided the single most frequent clonotype in two of eight donors. In both this cohort and an independent approximately 370-donor cohort, the cumulative frequency of public TCR beta family members distinguished carriers of CMV infection plus the relevant HLA type.

In the germline V gene (reference sequence), CDR1 corresponds to SEHNR and CDR2 to FQNEAQ. Trimmed from V: 5 bases; trimmed from J: 0 bases; junction bases lacking a gene match: 17. The CDR3 sequence holds 20 residues, the cysteine and phenylalanine included. The sequence is cut down to CDR3 DNA, 60 bases in frame from base 1. Here the chain combines TRBV7-9 and TRBJ1-4, and 8 junctional nucleotides match TRBD1. This receptor was identified in a human donor in good health (CMV status not recorded). Some clones in this sample may be carry-over from other donors' samples. The sequenced sample consisted of PBMCs. The DNA sequence reads TGTGCCAGCAGCACAAGGGGGCCGGACAGGGCATTTGCAACTAATGAAAAACTGTTTTTT. This sequence encodes CASSTRGPDRAFATNEKLFF.